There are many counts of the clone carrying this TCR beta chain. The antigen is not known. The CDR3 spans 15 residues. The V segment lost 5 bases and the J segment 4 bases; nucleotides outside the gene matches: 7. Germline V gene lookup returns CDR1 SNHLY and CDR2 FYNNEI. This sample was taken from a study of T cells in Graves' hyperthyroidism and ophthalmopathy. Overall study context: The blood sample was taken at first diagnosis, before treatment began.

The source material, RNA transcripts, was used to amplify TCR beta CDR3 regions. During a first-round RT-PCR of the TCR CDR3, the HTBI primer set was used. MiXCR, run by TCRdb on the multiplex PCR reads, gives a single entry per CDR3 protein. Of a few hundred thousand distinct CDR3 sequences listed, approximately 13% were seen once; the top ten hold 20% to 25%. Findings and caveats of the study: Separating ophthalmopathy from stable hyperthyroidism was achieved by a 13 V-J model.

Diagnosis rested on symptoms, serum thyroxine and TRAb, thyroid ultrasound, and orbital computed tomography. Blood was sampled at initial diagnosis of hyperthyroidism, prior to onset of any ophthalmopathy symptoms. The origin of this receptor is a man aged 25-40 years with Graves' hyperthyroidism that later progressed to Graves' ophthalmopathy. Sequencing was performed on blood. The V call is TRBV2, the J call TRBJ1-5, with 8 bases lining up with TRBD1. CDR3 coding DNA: TGTGCCAGCAGTTGGACAGGGAGCTCTAATCAGCCCCAGCATTTT. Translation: CASSWTGSSNQPQHF.